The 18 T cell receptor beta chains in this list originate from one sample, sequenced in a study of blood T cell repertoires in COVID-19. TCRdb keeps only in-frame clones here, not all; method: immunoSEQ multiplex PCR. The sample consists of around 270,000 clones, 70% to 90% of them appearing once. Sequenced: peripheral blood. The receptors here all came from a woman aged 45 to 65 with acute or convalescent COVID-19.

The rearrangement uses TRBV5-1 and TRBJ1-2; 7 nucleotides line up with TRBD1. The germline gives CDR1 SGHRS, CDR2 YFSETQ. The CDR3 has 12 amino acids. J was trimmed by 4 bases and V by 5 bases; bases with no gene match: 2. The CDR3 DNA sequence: TGCGCCAGCAGTTGGGACAGCTATGGCTACACCTTC. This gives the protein CASSWDSYGYTF.

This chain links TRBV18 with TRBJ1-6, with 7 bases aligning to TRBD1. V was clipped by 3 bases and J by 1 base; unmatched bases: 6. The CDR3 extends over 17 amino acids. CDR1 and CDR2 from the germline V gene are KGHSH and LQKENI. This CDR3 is CASSPVTGASYNSPLHF. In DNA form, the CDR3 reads TGTGCCAGCTCACCGGTCACAGGGGCTTCCTATAATTCACCCCTCCACTTT.

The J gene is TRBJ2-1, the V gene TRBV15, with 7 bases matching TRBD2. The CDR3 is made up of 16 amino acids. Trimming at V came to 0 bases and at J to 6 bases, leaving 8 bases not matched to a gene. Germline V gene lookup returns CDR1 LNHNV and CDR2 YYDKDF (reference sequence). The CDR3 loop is CATSREPSGVGNEQFF. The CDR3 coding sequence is TGTGCCACCAGCAGAGAACCCAGCGGGGTAGGCAATGAGCAGTTCTTC.

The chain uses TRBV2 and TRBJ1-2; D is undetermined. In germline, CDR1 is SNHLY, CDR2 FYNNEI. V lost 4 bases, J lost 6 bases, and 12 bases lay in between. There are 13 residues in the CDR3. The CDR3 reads CASSGLSENGYTF. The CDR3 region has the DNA TGTGCCAGCAGTGGACTGTCAGAGAATGGCTACACCTTC.

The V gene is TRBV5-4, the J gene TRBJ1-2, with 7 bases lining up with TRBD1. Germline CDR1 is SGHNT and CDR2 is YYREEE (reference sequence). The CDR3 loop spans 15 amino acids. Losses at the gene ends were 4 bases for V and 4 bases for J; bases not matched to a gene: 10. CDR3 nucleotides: TGTGCCAGCAGCCCCGGGGCCAGGGGGTTCTATGGCTACACCTTC. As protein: CASSPGARGFYGYTF.

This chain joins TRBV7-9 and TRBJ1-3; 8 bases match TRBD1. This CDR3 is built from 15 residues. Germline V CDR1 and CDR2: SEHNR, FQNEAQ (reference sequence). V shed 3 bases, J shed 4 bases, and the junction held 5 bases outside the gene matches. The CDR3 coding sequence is TGTGCCAGCAGCTTCAGGGGGCAATCCGGAAACACCATATATTTT. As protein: CASSFRGQSGNTIYF.

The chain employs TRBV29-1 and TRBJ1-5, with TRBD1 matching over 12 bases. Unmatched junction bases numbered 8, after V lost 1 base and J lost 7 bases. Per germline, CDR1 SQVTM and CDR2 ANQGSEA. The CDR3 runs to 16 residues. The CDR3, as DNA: TGCAGCGTTGAAGGTCCCGGGACAGGGGGCGACCAGCCCCAGCATTTT. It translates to CSVEGPGTGGDQPQHF.

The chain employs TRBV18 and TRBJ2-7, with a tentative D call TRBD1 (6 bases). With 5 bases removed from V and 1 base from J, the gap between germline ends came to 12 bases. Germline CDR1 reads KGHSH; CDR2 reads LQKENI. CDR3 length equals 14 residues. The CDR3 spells CASSLLQGSYEQYF. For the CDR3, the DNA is TGTGCCAGCTCATTACTTCAGGGGTCCTACGAGCAGTACTTC.

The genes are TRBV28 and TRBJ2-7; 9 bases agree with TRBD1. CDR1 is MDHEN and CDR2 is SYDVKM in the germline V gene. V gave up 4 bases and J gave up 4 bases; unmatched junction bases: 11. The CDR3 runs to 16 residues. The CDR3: CASSWTGVGFKYEQYF. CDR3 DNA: TGTGCCAGCAGTTGGACAGGGGTGGGGTTTAAGTACGAGCAGTACTTC. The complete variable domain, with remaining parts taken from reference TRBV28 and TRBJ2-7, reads DVKVTQSSRYLVKRTGEKVFLECVQDMDHENMFWYRQDPGLGLRLIYFSYDVKMKEKGDIPEGYSVSREKKERFSLILESASTNQTSMYLCASSWTGVGFKYEQYFGPGTRLTVT.

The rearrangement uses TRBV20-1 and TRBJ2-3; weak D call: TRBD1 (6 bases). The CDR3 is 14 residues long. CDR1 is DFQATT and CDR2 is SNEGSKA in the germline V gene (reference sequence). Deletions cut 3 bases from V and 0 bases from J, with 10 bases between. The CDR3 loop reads CSASRDTSTDTQYF. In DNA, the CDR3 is TGCAGTGCTAGTCGGGACACCAGCACAGATACGCAGTATTTT.

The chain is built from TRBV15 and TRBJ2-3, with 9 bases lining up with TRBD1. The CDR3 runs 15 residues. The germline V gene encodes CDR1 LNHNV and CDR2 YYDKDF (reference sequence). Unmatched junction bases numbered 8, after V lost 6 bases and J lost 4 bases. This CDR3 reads CATRLQGASADTQYF. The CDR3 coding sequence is TGTGCCACCAGATTACAGGGGGCTTCCGCAGATACGCAGTATTTT. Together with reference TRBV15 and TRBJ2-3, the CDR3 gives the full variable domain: DAMVIQNPRYQVTQFGKPVTLSCSQTLNHNVMYWYQQKSSQAPKLLFHYYDKDFNNEADTPDNFQSRRPNTSFCFLDIRSPGLGDTAMYLCATRLQGASADTQYFGPGTRLTVL.

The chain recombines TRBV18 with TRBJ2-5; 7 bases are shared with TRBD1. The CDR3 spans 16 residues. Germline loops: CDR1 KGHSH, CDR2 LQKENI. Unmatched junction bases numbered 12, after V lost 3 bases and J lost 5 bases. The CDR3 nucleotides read TGTGCCAGCTCACCCTACCCGACAGGGATGGAGGAGACCCAGTACTTC. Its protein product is CASSPYPTGMEETQYF.

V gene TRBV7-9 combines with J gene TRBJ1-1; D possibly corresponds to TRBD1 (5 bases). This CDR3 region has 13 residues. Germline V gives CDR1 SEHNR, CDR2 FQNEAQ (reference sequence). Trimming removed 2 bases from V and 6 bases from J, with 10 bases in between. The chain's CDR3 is CASSLTRAAEAFF. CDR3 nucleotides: TGTGCCAGCAGCTTAACCAGGGCGGCTGAAGCTTTCTTT.

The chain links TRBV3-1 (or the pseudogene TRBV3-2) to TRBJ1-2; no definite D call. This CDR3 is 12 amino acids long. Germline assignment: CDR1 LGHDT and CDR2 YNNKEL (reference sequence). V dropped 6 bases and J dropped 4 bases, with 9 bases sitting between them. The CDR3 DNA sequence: TGTGCCAGCAGTCGCGACACCTATGGCTACACCTTC. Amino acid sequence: CASSRDTYGYTF.

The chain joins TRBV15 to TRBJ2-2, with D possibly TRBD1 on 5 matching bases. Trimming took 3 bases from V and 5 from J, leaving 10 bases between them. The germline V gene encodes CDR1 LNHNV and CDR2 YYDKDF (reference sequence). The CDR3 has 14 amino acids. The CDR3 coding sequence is TGTGCCACCAGCAGGTCGACAGCGACCGGGGAGCTGTTTTTT. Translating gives CATSRSTATGELFF. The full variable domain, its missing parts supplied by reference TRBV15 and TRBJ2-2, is DAMVIQNPRYQVTQFGKPVTLSCSQTLNHNVMYWYQQKSSQAPKLLFHYYDKDFNNEADTPDNFQSRRPNTSFCFLDIRSPGLGDTAMYLCATSRSTATGELFFGEGSRLTVL.

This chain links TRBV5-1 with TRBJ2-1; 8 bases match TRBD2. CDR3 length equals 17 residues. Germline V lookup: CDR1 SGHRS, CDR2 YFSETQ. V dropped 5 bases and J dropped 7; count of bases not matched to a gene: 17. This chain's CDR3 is CASSLRPPGLVSNEQFF. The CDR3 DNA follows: TGCGCCAGCAGTTTGCGCCCCCCGGGACTAGTATCTAATGAGCAGTTCTTC.

The chain's CDR3 is CASTWTGGGQPQHF. CDR3 nucleotides: TGTGCCAGCACTTGGACAGGGGGCGGTCAGCCCCAGCATTTT. The V call is TRBV28, the J call TRBJ1-5; 11 bases are shared with TRBD1. The CDR3 totals 14 residues. Germline V lookup: CDR1 MDHEN, CDR2 SYDVKM. V lost 7 bases, J lost 6 bases, and 5 bases stayed unmatched. Looking up the rest from reference TRBV28 and TRBJ1-5 gives the full variable domain: DVKVTQSSRYLVKRTGEKVFLECVQDMDHENMFWYRQDPGLGLRLIYFSYDVKMKEKGDIPEGYSVSREKKERFSLILESASTNQTSMYLCASTWTGGGQPQHFGDGTRLSIL.

The CDR3 DNA is TGTGCCAGCAGTGGAACTAGCGGCATCCTAAGGTCTTCCTACGAGCAGTACTTC. Translation gives CASSGTSGILRSSYEQYF. V usage is TRBV28 and J usage is TRBJ2-7, with 8 bases lining up with TRBD2. CDR1 and CDR2 from the germline V gene are MDHEN and SYDVKM. This CDR3 has 18 amino acids. The junction had 16 bases not matched to a gene; V was cut back by 5 bases and J by 1 base.